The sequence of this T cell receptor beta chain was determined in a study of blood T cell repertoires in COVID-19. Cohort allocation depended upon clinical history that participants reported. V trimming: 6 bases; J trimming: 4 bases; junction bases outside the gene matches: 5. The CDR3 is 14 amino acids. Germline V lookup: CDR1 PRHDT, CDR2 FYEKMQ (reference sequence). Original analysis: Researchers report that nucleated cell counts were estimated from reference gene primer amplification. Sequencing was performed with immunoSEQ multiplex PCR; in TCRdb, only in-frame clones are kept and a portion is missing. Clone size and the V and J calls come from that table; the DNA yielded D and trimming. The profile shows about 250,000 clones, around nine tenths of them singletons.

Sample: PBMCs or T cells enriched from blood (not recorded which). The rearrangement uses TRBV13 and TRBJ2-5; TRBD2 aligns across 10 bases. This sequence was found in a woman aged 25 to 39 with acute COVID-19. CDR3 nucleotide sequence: TGTGCCAGCAGGGATAGCGGGGGGATAGAGACCCAGTACTTC. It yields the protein CASRDSGGIETQYF.